This is a list of T cell receptor beta chains from one sample in a study of blood T cells in healthy people across ages. One entry per CDR3 protein results from TCRdb running MiXCR on the 5' RACE reads. The sample gives just over 1 million distinct CDR3 sequences, 40% to 45% of which show up once; under 20% is in the top ten. Input material: blood. The origin of the receptors is a woman aged 55-69 years in good health. CDR3s include the opening cysteine and the closing phenylalanine or tryptophan. D genes are given only for firm matches. Part of the rows lack a size; the others show once, few, many or a class for expanded clones.

NA	NA	TRBV6-5	TRBJ2-1	TGTGTCAGCAGTTACTCGATAGAGAGCTCCTACAATGAGCAGTTCTTC	CVSSYSIESSYNEQFF
NA	NA	TRBV5-1	TRBJ2-7	TGCGCCAGCAGCTTGGTAGGAGGCCCTTACAATGAGCAGTACTTC	CASSLVGGPYNEQYF
NA	TRBD1	TRBV6-1	TRBJ1-5	TGTGCCAGCACCCCGACAGGGACTCAGCCCCAGCATTTT	CASTPTGTQPQHF
few	TRBD2	TRBV20-1	TRBJ2-4	TGCAGTGCTAGCATACCGGGACTAAACAAAAACATTCAGTACTTC	CSASIPGLNKNIQYF
NA	NA	TRBV6-1	TRBJ2-3	TGTGCCAGCAGTGGGAATCACGAATTCAGGGGGGCGCAGTATTTT	CASSGNHEFRGAQYF
NA	NA	TRBV2	TRBJ1-2	TGTGCCAGCAGGGAAGAGACAGCCTATGGCTACACCTTC	CASREETAYGYTF
NA	NA	TRBV9	TRBJ2-3	TGTGCCAGCAGCGTAGGAGACCTAGCTGGAGATACGCAGTATTTT	CASSVGDLAGDTQYF
NA	TRBD2	TRBV27	TRBJ2-5	TGTGCCAGCAGTTCCTCAGCGGGAGGATCCGGGACGTACTTC	CASSSSAGGSGTYF
NA	NA	TRBV20-1	TRBJ1-6	TGCAGTGCTACATCCGGGAGAAGGGATTCACCCCTCCACTTT	CSATSGRRDSPLHF
NA	NA	TRBV5-6	TRBJ1-2	TGTGCCAGCAGCTTTCTCGGGGATGGCTACACCTTC	CASSFLGDGYTF
NA	TRBD2	TRBV5-5	TRBJ2-5	TGTGCCAGCAGCGCTGCTTGGCGGGAGAGCGAGACCCAGTACTTC	CASSAAWRESETQYF
NA	NA	TRBV6-5	TRBJ1-4	TGTGCCAGCAGCCCCGGGACTTCGGAAAAACTGTTTTTT	CASSPGTSEKLFF
NA	NA	TRBV2	TRBJ2-4	TGTGCCAGCAGTGAGAGAGGGCTTAGCCAAAACATTCAGTACTTC	CASSERGLSQNIQYF
once	TRBD2	TRBV6-2/TRBV6-3	TRBJ2-7	TGTGCCAGCAGTCGGACTAGCGGGAGTAACTCCTACGAGCAGTACTTC	CASSRTSGSNSYEQYF
NA	TRBD2	TRBV7-2	TRBJ2-5	TGTGCCAGCAGCTTAGCCGGGGGGAACCAAGAGACCCAGTACTTC	CASSLAGGNQETQYF
NA	TRBD2	TRBV29-1	TRBJ2-1	TGCAGCGGAGCGGGGTTCTCCTACAATGAGCAGTTCTTC	CSGAGFSYNEQFF
NA	NA	TRBV27	TRBJ1-2	TGTGCCAGCAGTTCGGGGGGAAGGAACTATGGCTACACCTTC	CASSSGGRNYGYTF
NA	TRBD2	TRBV20-1	TRBJ2-1	TGCAGTGCCAGACGAGCGACTAGCGGGTACAATGAGCAGTTCTTC	CSARRATSGYNEQFF
NA	TRBD1	TRBV12-3/TRBV12-4	TRBJ2-2	TGTGCCAGCAACACCCGGACAGGGGAAATTTTAGGGGAGCTGTTTTTT	CASNTRTGEILGELFF
few	TRBD2	TRBV27	TRBJ2-7	TGTGCCAGCAGTGTAGGACTAGCAGGGGTCGAGCAGTACTTC	CASSVGLAGVEQYF
few	NA	TRBV20-1	TRBJ1-5	TGCAGTGCCTTAGGGGACTTCCTCAATCAGCCCCAGCATTTT	CSALGDFLNQPQHF
NA	NA	TRBV6-2/TRBV6-3	TRBJ2-3	TGTGCCAGCAGTTACGTCACGCGGTCTTCAGATACGCAGTATTTT	CASSYVTRSSDTQYF
NA	NA	TRBV7-8	TRBJ2-1	TGTGCCTGCAGCTCTATGGACAGAAGGCAGCAGTTCTTC	CACSSMDRRQQFF
few	TRBD2	TRBV6-1	TRBJ2-5	TGTGCCAGCAGGGTCCGGGAGGGTCGAGCCCGGGGACTAGCGGGAATCGAAGAGACCCAGTACTTC	CASRVREGRARGLAGIEETQYF
NA	NA	TRBV12-3/TRBV12-4	TRBJ2-3	TGTGCCAGCAGCCCGAGAGCAGGACGATTTAGCACAGATACGCAGTATTTT	CASSPRAGRFSTDTQYF
NA	TRBD1	TRBV27	TRBJ2-5	TGTGCCAGCAGTGCGGGACAGGTCGGGACCCAGTACTTC	CASSAGQVGTQYF
NA	TRBD2	TRBV7-9	TRBJ2-3	TGTGCCAGCAGATCCACGACTAGCGGGAGGTCAGATACGCAGTATTTT	CASRSTTSGRSDTQYF
few	NA	TRBV24-1	TRBJ2-1	TGTGCCACCAGTGAGGACGACAGAGGGAAATATGAGCAGTTCTTC	CATSEDDRGKYEQFF
few	NA	TRBV9	TRBJ2-7	TGTGCCAGCAGCGAAGGACGGGTCTCCTACGAGCAGTACTTC	CASSEGRVSYEQYF
NA	NA	TRBV12-3/TRBV12-4	TRBJ2-7	TGTGCCAGCAGTTTTTCAGCGCCTTACTCCTACGAGCAGTACTTC	CASSFSAPYSYEQYF
few	NA	TRBV6-5	TRBJ2-7	TGTGCCAGCAGGAACAGGGTCTACGAGCAGTACTTC	CASRNRVYEQYF
NA	TRBD1	TRBV9	TRBJ2-3	TGTGCCAGCAGCCCGGGGGACAGGGGGCCGTTGTATTTT	CASSPGDRGPLYF
NA	NA	TRBV27	TRBJ2-1	TGTGCCAGCAGTTTCAACTCAAATTTCAATGAGCAGTTCTTC	CASSFNSNFNEQFF
NA	NA	TRBV29-1	TRBJ2-1	TGCAGCGTTGAAGGTTTAGGACTACTCCCCAATGAGCAGTTCTTC	CSVEGLGLLPNEQFF
NA	NA	TRBV2	TRBJ2-7	TGTGCCAGCAGCGGTGACGAGCAGTACTTC	CASSGDEQYF
few	TRBD2	TRBV7-2	TRBJ2-7	TGTGCCAGCAGAATAGCGGGGACGGTTTCCTACGAGCAGTACTTC	CASRIAGTVSYEQYF
NA	NA	TRBV5-6	TRBJ2-1	TGTGCTAGCAGCTTGGTCACAGCTACCTCCTACAATGAGCAGTTCTTC	CASSLVTATSYNEQFF
NA	TRBD2	TRBV5-6	TRBJ2-3	TGTGCCAGCAGCTTGGTCGGGAGGGTTCACCGCACAGATACGCAGTATTTT	CASSLVGRVHRTDTQYF
many	NA	TRBV20-1	TRBJ2-7	TGCAGTGCTAGGTCACAGGGATGGTACGAGCAGTACTTC	CSARSQGWYEQYF
NA	TRBD2	TRBV10-3	TRBJ2-5	TGTGCCATCAAAGGGACTAGCGGGAGCGAGACCCAGTACTTC	CAIKGTSGSETQYF
many	NA	TRBV20-1	TRBJ2-5	TGCAGTGCTAGAGTGGGGGGCGAGGTGGAGACCCAGTACTTC	CSARVGGEVETQYF
few	TRBD2	TRBV7-9	TRBJ2-1	TGTGCCAGCAGACCTAGCGGGAGGTCCTCCTACAATGAGCAGTTCTTC	CASRPSGRSSYNEQFF
few	NA	TRBV20-1	TRBJ2-1	TGCAGTGCTCTCTACCGGGCAGCGGGCTCCTACAATGAGCAGTTCTTC	CSALYRAAGSYNEQFF
NA	NA	TRBV10-3	TRBJ2-7	TGTGCCACTGAAGTAGCGGAAACCTACGAGCAGTACTTC	CATEVAETYEQYF
few	NA	TRBV13	TRBJ1-1	TGTGCCAGCAGCTTAAATTCAGCTAACACTGAAGCTTTCTTT	CASSLNSANTEAFF
NA	TRBD1	TRBV4-1	TRBJ2-1	TGCGCCAGCAGCCAGGAGGGACAGGGACAAGAGACCCAGTTCTTC	CASSQEGQGQETQFF
few	TRBD1	TRBV15	TRBJ2-3	TGTGCCACCAGCAAAGGGCAGGGGGCTACAGATACGCAGTATTTT	CATSKGQGATDTQYF
few	NA	TRBV12-3/TRBV12-4	TRBJ1-1	TGTGCCAGCAGGCTAGGCGGGGGGAACACTGAAGCTTTCTTT	CASRLGGGNTEAFF
NA	NA	TRBV29-1	TRBJ2-2	TGCAGCGTTGAAGATTTGACACTGAACACCGGGGAGCTGTTTTTT	CSVEDLTLNTGELFF
once	TRBD1	TRBV18	TRBJ1-5	TGTGCCAGCTCACAGACAGGGGGCATGAACAATCAGCCCCAGCATTTT	CASSQTGGMNNQPQHF
few	TRBD1	TRBV6-5	TRBJ1-6	TGTGCCAGCAGGAAGACAGGGGATTCACCCCTCCACTTT	CASRKTGDSPLHF
NA	NA	TRBV5-6	TRBJ2-2	TGTGCCAGCAGCTTGCAAGGGGGCACCGGGGAGCTGTTTTTT	CASSLQGGTGELFF
NA	NA	TRBV14	TRBJ2-7	TGTGCCAGCAGCCAAGTGGGTTTTTTCTACGAGCAGTACTTC	CASSQVGFFYEQYF
NA	NA	TRBV4-1	TRBJ2-5	TGCGCCAGCAGCCGGGCTGAGGGGTTAATCTTGGAGACCCAGTACTTC	CASSRAEGLILETQYF
NA	NA	TRBV3-1	TRBJ2-2	TGTGCCAGCAGCCAAGTTGCAGGGACCGGGGAGCTGTTTTTT	CASSQVAGTGELFF